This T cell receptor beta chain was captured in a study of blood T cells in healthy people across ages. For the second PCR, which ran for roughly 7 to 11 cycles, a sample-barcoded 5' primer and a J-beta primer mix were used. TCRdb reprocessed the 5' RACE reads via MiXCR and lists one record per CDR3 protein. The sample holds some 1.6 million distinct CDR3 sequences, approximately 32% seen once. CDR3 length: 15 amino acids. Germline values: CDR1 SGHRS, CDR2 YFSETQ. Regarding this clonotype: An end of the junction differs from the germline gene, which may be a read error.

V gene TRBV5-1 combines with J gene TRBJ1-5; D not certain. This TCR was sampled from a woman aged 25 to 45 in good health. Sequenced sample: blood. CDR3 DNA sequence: TGCACCAGCAGTCTCGACGGGGATAGCAATCAGCCCCAGCATTTT. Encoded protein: CTSSLDGDSNQPQHF. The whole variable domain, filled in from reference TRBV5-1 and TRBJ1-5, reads KAGVTQTPRYLIKTRGQQVTLSCSPISGHRSVSWYQQTPGQGLQFLFEYFSETQRNKGNFPGRFSGRQFSNSRSEMNVSTLELGDSALYLCTSSLDGDSNQPQHFGDGTRLSIL.